This T cell receptor (beta chain) was recovered during a study of T cells in Graves' hyperthyroidism and ophthalmopathy. CDR3 length equals 14 residues. The V end lost 5 bases, the J end lost 0 bases, and 10 bases lay between the germline ends. The germline gives CDR1 SGHAT, CDR2 FQNNGV. Study-level results: A model of 13 V-J features distinguished ophthalmopathy from stable hyperthyroidism.

This clonotype was counted ten times or more. Its target is unknown. It was RNA transcripts that yielded the amplified TCR beta CDR3 regions. During a first-round RT-PCR of the TCR CDR3, the HTBI primer set was used. In TCRdb, the multiplex PCR reads were re-called with MiXCR into one record per CDR3 protein. The top ten hold under 40% of the sample, which has some 300,000 distinct CDR3 sequences, roughly 19% seen once. This clonotype originated in a man in his forties or fifties with Graves' ophthalmopathy. The specimen sequenced was blood. The rearrangement links TRBV11-2 to TRBJ1-1, with D tentatively TRBD1 (5 bases). The CDR3 spells CASSQGVLNTEAFF. The DNA of the CDR3 is TGTGCCAGCAGCCAGGGTGTTCTGAACACTGAAGCTTTCTTT.